Each of the 22 T cell receptor beta chains below was sequenced from the same sample in a study of cytomegalovirus exposure and HLA in healthy donors. Sequencing used immunoSEQ multiplex PCR; TCRdb keeps in-frame clones, though not all of them. The sample records about 98,000 clones, roughly 87% being singletons. Material for sequencing was PBMCs. All receptors come from a man aged 18 to 30 in good health and CMV-seropositive.

This clone has a single count. The J gene is TRBJ1-1, the V gene TRBV19, with D hard to call. V lost 1 base and J lost 8, with 8 bases in between. The germline CDR1 and CDR2 sequences are LNHDA and SQIVND (reference sequence). The CDR3 has 12 residues. CDR3 in amino acids: CASSIVGHEAFF. The CDR3 nucleotides are TGTGCCAGTAGTATAGTTGGGCACGAAGCTTTCTTT.

The J gene is TRBJ1-1, the V gene TRBV5-1, with 8 bases identical to TRBD1. This CDR3 comprises 15 residues. The V gene end was trimmed by 3 bases and the J gene end by 0 bases; junction bases not matched to a gene: 4. CDR1 and CDR2 from the germline V gene are SGHRS and YFSETQ. The CDR3 loop is CASSSQGDLNTEAFF. The DNA for the CDR3 is TGCGCCAGCAGCTCACAGGGGGACCTGAACACTGAAGCTTTCTTT. Full variable domain (missing parts from reference TRBV5-1 and TRBJ1-1): KAGVTQTPRYLIKTRGQQVTLSCSPISGHRSVSWYQQTPGQGLQFLFEYFSETQRNKGNFPGRFSGRQFSNSRSEMNVSTLELGDSALYLCASSSQGDLNTEAFFGQGTRLTVV.

This rearrangement joins TRBV2 to TRBJ1-5; 8 nucleotides align to TRBD1. Germline lookup yields CDR1 SNHLY and CDR2 FYNNEI. The CDR3 has 15 amino acids. With V trimmed by 7 bases and J by 4 bases, 9 bases remained unmatched. This chain's CDR3 is CASTPDRARNQPQHF. CDR3 DNA sequence: TGTGCCAGCACCCCGGACAGGGCTCGTAATCAGCCCCAGCATTTT.

The chain uses TRBV15 and TRBJ1-2; D call uncertain. In germline, CDR1 is LNHNV, CDR2 YYDKDF (reference sequence). V dropped 2 bases and J dropped 3 bases, with 19 bases sitting between them. This CDR3 contains 17 residues. The DNA of the CDR3 is TGTGCCACCAGCAGAATCCCGGGCCCCGGGAGGGACTATGGCTACACCTTC. This translates into CATSRIPGPGRDYGYTF.

The chain couples TRBV7-8 to TRBJ2-2, with D maybe TRBD2 (5 bases). CDR1 is SGHVS and CDR2 is FQNEAQ in the germline V gene. The CDR3 is made up of 14 amino acids. The V end was cut by 4 bases, the J end by 4 bases, with 10 bases between. The chain's CDR3 is CASSYVAGTGELFF. The CDR3 DNA follows: TGTGCCAGCAGCTACGTGGCGGGCACCGGGGAGCTGTTTTTT.

J is TRBJ1-1 and V is TRBV6-5; 9 bases are a match to TRBD1. J lost 10 bases, V lost 0 bases, and 6 bases had no gene match. Germline loops: CDR1 MNHEY, CDR2 SVGAGI. The CDR3 runs to 14 residues. The CDR3 DNA reads TGTGCCAGCAGTTACTCTACAGGGGGCGGTGGAGCTTTCTTT. Encoded protein: CASSYSTGGGGAFF.

This clone has only one observation. J is TRBJ1-4 and V is TRBV28; D perhaps matches TRBD1 (5 bases). Germline V gene data show CDR1 as MDHEN and CDR2 as SYDVKM. The CDR3 is 13 amino acids. V gave up 6 bases and J gave up 8 bases, with 13 bases separating them. The CDR3 is CASRRQSGEKLFF. CDR3 bases: TGTGCCAGCAGGAGGCAGTCAGGGGAAAAACTGTTTTTT.

This chain uses TRBV2 with TRBJ2-5, with D possibly matching TRBD1 (5 bases). CDR3 length equals 13 residues. V gave up 3 bases and J gave up 5 bases, with 10 bases separating them. The germline V gene encodes CDR1 SNHLY and CDR2 FYNNEI. CDR3 coding DNA: TGTGCCAGCAGTGACAGGGTAGGGGAGACCCAGTACTTC. Translation: CASSDRVGETQYF.

The CDR3 region is CASSSDRYEQYF. CDR3 nucleotide sequence: TGTGCCAGCAGTTCAGACAGGTACGAGCAGTACTTC. The chain employs TRBV27 and TRBJ2-7; D perhaps matches TRBD1 (6 bases). V was clipped by 4 bases and J by 4 bases, with 8 bases between them. Germline V gene data show CDR1 as MNHEY and CDR2 as SMNVEV (reference sequence). The CDR3 is made up of 12 amino acids.

This clone was recorded once. This chain connects TRBV7-6 to TRBJ2-5, with 10 bases fitting TRBD2. This CDR3 is built from 14 residues. The V segment lost 5 bases and the J segment 7 bases; nucleotides outside the gene matches: 7. Germline assignment: CDR1 SGHVS and CDR2 FNYEAQ. The CDR3 sequence: CASSELAGSLTQYF. The CDR3 bases are TGTGCCAGCAGCGAACTAGCGGGGTCGCTGACCCAGTACTTC.

This clone has a single count. This chain links TRBV28 with TRBJ2-5; 7 nucleotides line up with TRBD2. This CDR3 spans 16 amino acids. Germline trimming cut 4 bases from V and 5 bases from J; bases unmatched to any gene: 13. The germline V gene has CDR1 MDHEN and CDR2 SYDVKM. The CDR3 loop reads CASSYRAGVQRETQYF. CDR3 bases: TGTGCCAGCAGTTACCGGGCGGGGGTCCAAAGGGAGACCCAGTACTTC.

This chain joins TRBV9 and TRBJ2-5; TRBD2 is a possible D gene (6 bases). Trimming removed 3 bases from V and 5 bases from J, with 11 bases in between. Looked up from germline, CDR1 is SGDLS and CDR2 is YYNGEE. The CDR3 consists of 13 residues. CDR3 region: CASSGTIRETQYF. CDR3 in DNA: TGTGCCAGCAGCGGGACTATTCGGGAGACCCAGTACTTC.

The gene calls are TRBV1 and TRBJ2-3; the D call in the table, TRBD2, was not verified against the DNA. TRBV1 is a pseudogene locus. The CDR3 runs 19 residues. The CDR3 loop reads CTSSQNPGLASRLTDTQYF. The CDR3 coding sequence is TGCACCAGCAGCCAAAACCCGGGACTAGCCTCTCGTTTAACAGATACGCAGTATTTT.

The V call is TRBV15, the J call TRBJ1-1; D is uncertain. With 0 bases removed from V and 4 bases from J, the gap between germline ends came to 12 bases. Germline CDR1 reads LNHNV; CDR2 reads YYDKDF (reference sequence). The CDR3 extends over 15 amino acids. Here the CDR3 DNA reads TGTGCCACCAGCAGAGATTTTCTATTGAGCACTGAAGCTTTCTTT. As protein: CATSRDFLLSTEAFF.

The chain couples TRBV18 to TRBJ2-1; D ambiguous. From germline, CDR1 is KGHSH and CDR2 LQKENI. Trimming shortened V by 0 bases and J by 2 bases, and 8 bases separated the two germline ends. CDR3 size: 15 residues. DNA for the CDR3: TGTGCCAGCTCACCACCCGAAGCCCCCTACAATGAGCAGTTCTTC. Protein sequence: CASSPPEAPYNEQFF.

V is TRBV5-1 and J is TRBJ2-1, with TRBD1 identical over 8 bases. The CDR3 extends over 14 amino acids. Germline-derived CDR1 and CDR2 are SGHRS and YFSETQ. Germline trimming cut 3 bases from V and 2 bases from J; bases unmatched to any gene: 1. The CDR3 region is CASSSQGAYNEQFF. Written as DNA, the CDR3 is TGCGCCAGCAGCTCACAGGGGGCCTACAATGAGCAGTTCTTC.

CDR3 coding DNA: TGTGCCAGCAGTTTATCCCGGGGGCTAGCGGGAGTCTATGAGCAGTTCTTC. Translation: CASSLSRGLAGVYEQFF. V and J are TRBV28 and TRBJ2-1, with TRBD2 matching over 10 bases. V dropped 1 base and J dropped 8; count of bases not matched to a gene: 11. The germline V gene encodes CDR1 MDHEN and CDR2 SYDVKM. The CDR3 runs 17 residues. Looking up the rest from reference TRBV28 and TRBJ2-1 gives the full variable domain: DVKVTQSSRYLVKRTGEKVFLECVQDMDHENMFWYRQDPGLGLRLIYFSYDVKMKEKGDIPEGYSVSREKKERFSLILESASTNQTSMYLCASSLSRGLAGVYEQFFGPGTRLTVL.

J is TRBJ2-6 and V is TRBV11-3, with 7 bases lining up with TRBD1. V gave up 7 bases and J gave up 4 bases; unmatched junction bases: 16. The CDR3 has 18 residues. Looked up from germline, CDR1 is SGHNT and CDR2 is YENEEA. For the CDR3, the DNA is TGTGCCAGCATACACAGGACAGGATTAATGTCGGGGGCCAACGTCCTGACTTTC. Translating gives CASIHRTGLMSGANVLTF. Filled out from reference TRBV11-3 and TRBJ2-6, the complete variable domain reads EAGVVQSPRYKIIEKKQPVAFWCNPISGHNTLYWYLQNLGQGPELLIRYENEEAVDDSQLPKDRFSAERLKGVDSTLKIQPAELGDSAVYLCASIHRTGLMSGANVLTFGAGSRLTVL.

This chain connects TRBV9 to TRBJ2-1, with 13 bases lining up with TRBD2. CDR1 SGDLS and CDR2 YYNGEE come from the germline V gene. The CDR3 covers 17 residues. V lost 3 bases, J lost 4 bases, and 7 bases stayed unmatched. The CDR3, as DNA: TGTGCCAGCAGCGCCCGGACTAGCGGGGGCGAGTACAATGAGCAGTTCTTC. It specifies CASSARTSGGEYNEQFF.

This chain connects TRBV7-8 to TRBJ2-5; D call uncertain. CDR3 length: 13 amino acids. V was trimmed by 3 bases and J by 2 bases, leaving 7 bases between them. The V gene's germline CDR1 is SGHVS and CDR2 FQNEAQ. The CDR3 spells CASSFSGQETQYF. CDR3 DNA sequence: TGTGCCAGCAGCTTTTCAGGACAAGAGACCCAGTACTTC. The full variable domain, in which reference TRBV7-8 and TRBJ2-5 provide the parts outside the CDR3, is GAGVSQSPRYKVAKRGQDVALRCDPISGHVSLFWYQQALGQGPEFLTYFQNEAQLDKSGLPSDRFFAERPEGSVSTLKIQRTQQEDSAVYLCASSFSGQETQYFGPGTRLLVL.

The gene calls are TRBV11-3 and TRBJ2-1; 10 bases match TRBD1. The germline V gene encodes CDR1 SGHNT and CDR2 YENEEA. There are 16 residues in the CDR3. With V trimmed by 3 bases and J by 12 bases, 14 bases remained unmatched. DNA for the CDR3: TGTGCCAGCAGCTTTAGTCCGGACAGGGGGTATCCGGCGCAGTTCTTC. Its protein product is CASSFSPDRGYPAQFF.

This chain uses TRBV7-2 with TRBJ2-7; no definite D call. The germline V gene encodes CDR1 SGHTA and CDR2 FQGNSA. Between the trimmed V and J ends, which lost 5 bases and 3 bases, there was a span of 11 bases. This CDR3 is built from 13 residues. The CDR3 region has the DNA TGTGCCAGCAGCCAAGCGCCGAGCTACGAGCAGTACTTC. Translation gives CASSQAPSYEQYF.